Shown below are 13 T cell receptor beta chains from a single sample sequenced in a study. TCRdb itself ran the 5' RACE reads through MiXCR, one entry per CDR3 protein. Of tens of thousands of distinct CDR3 sequences listed, around a fifth are singletons. The sequenced material came from memory CD4+ T cells sorted from a lymph node. Subset meaning: memory CD4+ T cells, CD4+CD45RO+CD25-. Every receptor here comes from a female donor with breast cancer.

This clonotype was seen a handful of times. V is TRBV6-2 or TRBV6-3 and J is TRBJ1-5; perhaps TRBD1 as D (5 bases). The V end was cut by 7 bases, the J end by 7 bases, with 14 bases between. Germline V gene sequence: CDR1 MNHEY, CDR2 SVGEGT. This CDR3 has 13 residues. CDR3 amino acids: CASTGGLWQPQHF. DNA of the CDR3: TGTGCCAGCACCGGGGGACTTTGGCAGCCCCAGCATTTT.

As regards this clonotype: At one end the junction does not follow the germline gene, possibly because of a read error. The chain carries TRBV2 and TRBJ1-1; D might be TRBD1 (6 bases). The CDR3 loop spans 13 amino acids. Germline CDR1 is SNHLY and CDR2 is FYNNEI. The CDR3 DNA is TGTGGCAGCAGGCGGGACACACCCTCGAGGGCTTTCTTT. Translation gives CGSRRDTPSRAFF.

The rearrangement links TRBV5-1 to TRBJ1-1; D call uncertain. The V gene's germline CDR1 is SGHRS and CDR2 YFSETQ. Trimming took off 0 bases at V and 1 base at J, with 10 bases between the two ends. The length of the CDR3 is 15 residues. This CDR3 reads CASSLAATANTEAFF. DNA of the CDR3: TGCGCCAGCAGCTTGGCGGCCACAGCGAACACTGAAGCTTTCTTT.

The chain links TRBV12-3 or TRBV12-4 to TRBJ1-5, with TRBD1 as a possible D gene (6 bases). The V and J ends lost 6 bases and 2 bases respectively, with 17 bases between them. The CDR3 sequence is 16 residues long. CDR3: CASSPRGGDGNQPQHF. In DNA form, the CDR3 reads TGTGCCAGCAGCCCTCGAGGGGGGGACGGCAATCAGCCCCAGCATTTT.

This clonotype was found a few times. The chain combines TRBV25-1 with TRBJ1-6; D is ambiguous. This CDR3 region has 15 residues. V was trimmed by 8 bases and J by 7 bases, leaving 18 bases between them. Germline values: CDR1 MGHDK, CDR2 SYGVNS. CDR3 DNA: TGTGCCAGCGCTCTGTCCGGGAGGACGAATTCACCCCTCCACTTT. It encodes CASALSGRTNSPLHF.

V gene TRBV5-1 combines with J gene TRBJ2-5; D call uncertain. This CDR3 is 14 amino acids long. V was pared by 5 bases and J by 7 bases, with 18 bases between. Germline V gene lookup returns CDR1 SGHRS and CDR2 YFSETQ. This CDR3 is CASSSNSPSATQYF. Here the CDR3 DNA reads TGCGCCAGCAGTTCCAACAGCCCGTCGGCGACCCAGTACTTC.

This clonotype has a handful of counts. This chain links TRBV25-1 with TRBJ2-5; D not certain. The CDR3 sequence is 14 residues long. From germline, CDR1 is MGHDK and CDR2 SYGVNS. Trimming removed 1 base at V and 3 bases at J, with 9 bases between. The CDR3 loop reads CASSESATKETQYF. Written as DNA, the CDR3 is TGTGCCAGCAGTGAATCAGCGACAAAAGAGACCCAGTACTTC.

The gene calls are TRBV7-2 and TRBJ1-1; 8 bases line up with TRBD1. Germline CDR1 and CDR2: SGHTA and FQGNSA. The CDR3 is 13 residues long. V lost 7 bases to trimming and J lost 4 bases; unmatched junction nucleotides: 5. The CDR3 region is CASTQTGGTEAFF. The CDR3 coding sequence is TGTGCCAGCACCCAAACAGGGGGCACTGAAGCTTTCTTT.

To note about this clonotype: An end of the junction differs from the germline gene, which may be a read error. The CDR3 DNA follows: TGTGCCAGCAGCCAAACCGGCGCGGCGGGAAGCACCGGGGAGCTGTTCTTT. This encodes CASSQTGAAGSTGELFF. The genes are TRBV3-1 and TRBJ2-2; tentatively, D is TRBD2 (6 bases). This CDR3 comprises 17 residues. Germline-derived CDR1 and CDR2 are LGHDT and YNNKEL (reference sequence).

This chain uses TRBV6-5 with TRBJ2-2; D is ambiguous. The germline V gene encodes CDR1 MNHEY and CDR2 SVGAGI. The CDR3 length is 14 residues. V was pared by 2 bases and J by 6 bases, with 10 bases between. The CDR3: CASSYRLDAGELFF. In DNA form, the CDR3 reads TGTGCCAGCAGTTACCGGCTAGACGCCGGGGAGCTGTTTTTT.

A remark on this clonotype: This sequence may be a read error, since a much larger clone differs from it by one base. The chain has TRBV7-2 and TRBJ1-2; D call uncertain. Germline CDR1 SGHTA, CDR2 FQGNSA. This CDR3 contains 13 residues. Between the trimmed V and J ends, which lost 0 bases and 8 bases, there was a span of 10 bases. The CDR3: CTSSLALQDGYTF. CDR3 bases: TGTACCAGCAGCTTAGCGTTGCAGGACGGCTACACCTTC.

This clonotype has ten or more counts. The CDR3 sequence is CASTTGPENTEAFF. The CDR3 bases are TGTGCCAGCACCACAGGGCCCGAGAACACTGAAGCTTTCTTT. J is TRBJ1-1 and V is TRBV7-2, with a weak D call TRBD1 (6 bases). This CDR3 spans 14 amino acids. V lost 7 bases and J lost 1, with 13 bases in between. Germline V gives CDR1 SGHTA, CDR2 FQGNSA.

This clonotype was seen at least ten times. The chain joins TRBV7-2 to TRBJ1-5; 8 positions agree with TRBD1. With V trimmed by 8 bases and J by 4 bases, 7 bases remained unmatched. Germline CDR1 SGHTA, CDR2 FQGNSA. This CDR3 is 14 amino acids long. The CDR3 DNA follows: TGTGCCAGCCAACAGGGGGACTTGAATCAGCCCCAGCATTTT. This translates into CASQQGDLNQPQHF.